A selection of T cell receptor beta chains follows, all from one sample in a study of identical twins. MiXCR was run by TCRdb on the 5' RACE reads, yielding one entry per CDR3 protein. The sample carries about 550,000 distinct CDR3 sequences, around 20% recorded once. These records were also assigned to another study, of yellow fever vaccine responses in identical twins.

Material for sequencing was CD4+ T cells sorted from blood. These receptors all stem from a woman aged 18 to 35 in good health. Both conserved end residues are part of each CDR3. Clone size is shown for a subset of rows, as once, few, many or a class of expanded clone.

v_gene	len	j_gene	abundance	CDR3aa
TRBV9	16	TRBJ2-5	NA	CASSVRASGSQETQYF
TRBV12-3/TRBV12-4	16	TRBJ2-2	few	CASSSRLAGVSGELFF
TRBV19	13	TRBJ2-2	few	CASSIGYTGELFF
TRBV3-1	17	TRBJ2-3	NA	CASSIRLAGGFTDTQYF
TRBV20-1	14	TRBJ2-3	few	CSASGGASTDTQYF
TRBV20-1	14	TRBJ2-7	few	CSAQLTGSSYEQYF
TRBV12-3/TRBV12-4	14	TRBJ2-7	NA	CASSPPGSYYEQYF
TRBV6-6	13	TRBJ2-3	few	CASSYFSTDTQYF
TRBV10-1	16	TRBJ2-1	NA	CASSPGLSSSYNEQFF
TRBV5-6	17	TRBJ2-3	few	CASSRKRGAGNTDTQYF
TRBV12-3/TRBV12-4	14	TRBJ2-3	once	CASSSFRGTDTQYF
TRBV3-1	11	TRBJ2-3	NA	CASSVQGTQYF
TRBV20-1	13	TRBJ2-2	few	CSARGLLGGELFF
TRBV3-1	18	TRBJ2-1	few	CASSHGTSGRGSYNEQFF
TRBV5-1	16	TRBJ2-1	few	CASSFTLAGVLGEQFF
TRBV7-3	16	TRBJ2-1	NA	CASSLTGTGRYNEQFF
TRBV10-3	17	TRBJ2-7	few	CAISRGLAGQGDEEQYF
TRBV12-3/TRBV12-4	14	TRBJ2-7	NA	CASRPGLNSYEQYF
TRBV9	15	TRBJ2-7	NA	CASSNGLAGIYEQYF